These 18 T cell receptor beta chains were all obtained from the same sample, sequenced in a study of vaccination and CD4 T cells after COVID-19. The time point here: late sampling 161 to 241 days after vaccination in a few convalescent patients. The sample's treatment: approximately 10-day PBMC culture with coronavirus spike peptide pools or control peptides (ViraFEST assay). No antigens are known for them. Cultured CD4+ T-cell DNA underwent Oncomine TCR Beta short-read sequencing. TCRdb recomputed calls from the PCR reads with MiXCR, one row per CDR3 protein. This sample has about 21,000 distinct CDR3 sequences, with around 33% found just once. Sequenced here: CD4+ T cells from blood, cultured in vitro, sampled about 7 months after SARS-CoV-2 vaccination. The source is a human donor who had recovered from COVID-19.

The chain recombines TRBV5-4 with TRBJ2-5; 7 nucleotides agree with TRBD1. The germline V gene has CDR1 SGHNT and CDR2 YYREEE (reference sequence). Losses at the gene ends were 4 bases for V and 4 bases for J; bases not matched to a gene: 10. The CDR3 extends over 15 amino acids. The CDR3: CASSQQTGLSETQYF. The CDR3, as DNA: TGTGCCAGCAGCCAACAGACAGGGCTGTCAGAGACCCAGTACTTC. Together with reference TRBV5-4 and TRBJ2-5, the CDR3 gives the full variable domain: ETGVTQSPTHLIKTRGQQVTLRCSSQSGHNTVSWYQQALGQGPQFIFQYYREEENGRGNFPPRFSGLQFPNYSSELNVNALELDDSALYLCASSQQTGLSETQYFGPGTRLLVL.

This clonotype was counted once. The rearrangement joins TRBV7-3 to TRBJ2-7; 11 nucleotides match TRBD1. CDR1 SGHTA and CDR2 FQGTGA come from the germline V gene. The CDR3 has 14 residues. The trim removed 4 bases at V and 7 bases at J, leaving 6 bases unmatched. In DNA, the CDR3 is TGTGCCAGCAGCTCCGGACAGGGGGCTCGTGAGCAGTACTTC. Encoded protein: CASSSGQGAREQYF.

The CDR3 protein is CASSPRETGELFF. The CDR3 DNA follows: TGTGCCAGCAGTCCTCGGGAGACCGGGGAGCTGTTTTTT. This chain links TRBV6-1 with TRBJ2-2, with D possibly TRBD2 on 6 matching bases. V lost 5 bases and J lost 5, with 9 bases in between. This CDR3 has 13 amino acids. Germline V CDR1 and CDR2: MNHNS, SASEGT.

The gene calls are TRBV20-1 and TRBJ1-2; TRBD1 agrees at 9 bases. The germline V gene has CDR1 DFQATT and CDR2 SNEGSKA (reference sequence). J was trimmed by 4 bases and V by 2 bases; bases with no gene match: 11. The CDR3 is made up of 16 amino acids. The CDR3 bases are TGCAGTGCTAGACCCACCACAGGGGGCTCTGTCTATGGCTACACCTTC. Residues: CSARPTTGGSVYGYTF.

This clonotype was seen a handful of times. The chain combines TRBV5-1 with TRBJ2-3; possible D gene TRBD2, 6 bases. The V gene's germline CDR1 is SGHRS and CDR2 YFSETQ. The CDR3 spans 13 residues. V was shortened by 4 bases and J by 3 bases, with 9 bases between the two germline ends. The CDR3 DNA is TGCGCCAGCAGCGCAGGGACTACAGATACGCAGTATTTT. Translated, it gives CASSAGTTDTQYF.

This sequence joins TRBV10-1 and TRBJ2-7; no clear D. Trimming removed 5 bases at V and 7 bases at J, with 12 bases between. CDR3 length equals 12 residues. CDR1 and CDR2 (germline): WNHNN, SYGVQD (reference sequence). The CDR3 nucleotides read TGCGCCAGCAGTACCCTTTTTGGGGAGCAGTACTTC. This translates into CASSTLFGEQYF.

The chain combines TRBV11-3 with TRBJ2-1, with D tentatively TRBD1 (6 bases). Germline-derived CDR1 and CDR2 are SGHNT and YENEEA. V was clipped by 5 bases and J by 2 bases, with 16 bases between them. The CDR3 runs to 16 residues. Here the CDR3 reads CASSPSGVGPYNEQFF. The CDR3 DNA sequence: TGTGCCAGCAGCCCCTCAGGGGTAGGCCCCTACAATGAGCAGTTCTTC.

This clonotype was picked up a small number of times. This chain connects TRBV6-1 to TRBJ2-1, with a possible D match to TRBD1 (6 bases). Trimming shortened V by 2 bases and J by 3 bases, and 11 bases separated the two germline ends. CDR3 size: 15 residues. The germline V gene encodes CDR1 MNHNS and CDR2 SASEGT. Here the CDR3 reads CASSEMTGGYNEQFF. In DNA form, the CDR3 reads TGTGCCAGCAGTGAAATGACAGGCGGCTACAATGAGCAGTTCTTC.

V is TRBV7-9 and J is TRBJ2-3, with TRBD1 matching 10 bases. This CDR3 region has 17 residues. Germline CDR1 is SEHNR and CDR2 is FQNEAQ (reference sequence). Unmatched junction bases numbered 8, after V lost 5 bases and J lost 0 bases. The CDR3 is CASSPIRQGASTDTQYF. CDR3 bases: TGTGCCAGCAGCCCGATTCGACAGGGGGCTAGCACAGATACGCAGTATTTT.

The rearrangement uses TRBV24-1 and TRBJ2-5; TRBD1 matches 7 bases. Per the germline V gene, CDR1 is KGHDR and CDR2 is SFDVKD. CDR3 length equals 13 residues. Trimming at V came to 12 bases and at J to 3 bases, leaving 9 bases not matched to a gene. The CDR3 region is CAARTGAEETQYF. In DNA form, the CDR3 reads TGTGCCGCCCGGACAGGCGCGGAAGAGACCCAGTACTTC.

This clonotype was detected only once. The gene calls are TRBV24-1 and TRBJ2-1, with D tentatively TRBD1 (5 bases). V lost 1 base to trimming and J lost 2 bases, with 8 bases between them. Per the germline V gene, CDR1 is KGHDR and CDR2 is SFDVKD. CDR3 length: 15 amino acids. The CDR3, as DNA: TGTGCCACCAGTGATTTTCCAGGGACCTACAATGAGCAGTTCTTC. Its translation: CATSDFPGTYNEQFF.

The V and J genes are TRBV11-3 and TRBJ2-2; possibly TRBD2 for D (6 bases). CDR1 is SGHNT and CDR2 is YENEEA in the germline V gene. V lost 7 bases and J lost 3, with 12 bases in between. This CDR3 has 14 amino acids. The CDR3 coding sequence is TGTGCCAGCACGAGGCGCGGGGACACCGGGGAGCTGTTTTTT. Amino acids: CASTRRGDTGELFF. Variable domain in full (rest from reference TRBV11-3 and TRBJ2-2): EAGVVQSPRYKIIEKKQPVAFWCNPISGHNTLYWYLQNLGQGPELLIRYENEEAVDDSQLPKDRFSAERLKGVDSTLKIQPAELGDSAVYLCASTRRGDTGELFFGEGSRLTVL.

CDR3 sequence: CSATTGRYNSPLHF. In DNA, the CDR3 is TGCAGTGCTACAACGGGACGGTATAATTCACCCCTCCACTTT. The chain couples TRBV20-1 to TRBJ1-6; possible D gene TRBD1, 5 bases. V was trimmed by 4 bases and J by 4 bases, leaving 11 bases between them. The CDR3 consists of 14 residues. Germline-derived CDR1 and CDR2 are DFQATT and SNEGSKA (reference sequence).

The chain couples TRBV18 to TRBJ1-6; the D is unclear. Germline V gene lookup returns CDR1 KGHSH and CDR2 LQKENI. The CDR3 is made up of 12 amino acids. V was pared by 3 bases and J by 6 bases, with 3 bases between. The CDR3 protein is CASSPRNSPLHF. For the CDR3, the DNA is TGTGCCAGCTCACCCCGTAATTCACCCCTCCACTTT.

V gene TRBV20-1 combines with J gene TRBJ1-2, with unresolved D. CDR1 is DFQATT and CDR2 is SNEGSKA in the germline V gene (reference sequence). The CDR3 has 14 residues. Trimming removed 6 bases from V and 1 base from J, with 15 bases in between. DNA for the CDR3: TGCAGTGCGCTCAGCACTCACCTTAACTATGGCTACACCTTC. Protein product: CSALSTHLNYGYTF.

The chain links TRBV9 to TRBJ2-3; 9 nucleotides align to TRBD2. V lost 5 bases and J lost 2; bases outside the gene matches: 9. The CDR3 sequence is 16 residues long. Germline loops: CDR1 SGDLS, CDR2 YYNGEE. CDR3 loop: CASSPSGNRDTDTQYF. CDR3 DNA: TGTGCCAGCAGTCCTAGCGGGAACCGGGACACAGATACGCAGTATTTT.

The chain joins TRBV20-1 to TRBJ2-1, with D perhaps matching TRBD2 (5 bases). V was cut by 3 bases and J by 0 bases, with 15 bases left in between. The length of the CDR3 is 16 residues. Germline lookup yields CDR1 DFQATT and CDR2 SNEGSKA (reference sequence). CDR3 region: CSARREQRPSYNEQFF. In DNA, the CDR3 is TGCAGTGCTAGGAGGGAGCAACGGCCCTCCTACAATGAGCAGTTCTTC.

The genes are TRBV6-1 and TRBJ2-1, with 9 nucleotides matching TRBD2. CDR3 length: 16 residues. The ends lost 1 base at V and 10 bases at J; junction bases unmatched: 11. Germline V CDR1 and CDR2: MNHNS, SASEGT. The CDR3 nucleotides are TGTGCCAGCAGTGAAGTTGGCGGGAGGGGGCTATACGAGCAGTTCTTC. As protein: CASSEVGGRGLYEQFF.